This T cell receptor beta chain stems from a study of T cell repertoires in ileal Crohn's disease. Time point described: inflamed ileum from the surgical specimen. Using immunoSEQ multiplex PCR, the repertoire was profiled, and TCRdb retains in-frame clones only, with some absent. The sample lists approximately 13,000 clones; 70% to 80% were seen once. The CDR3 length is 18 residues. V lost 1 base to trimming and J lost 3 bases; unmatched junction nucleotides: 11. CDR1 is WNHNN and CDR2 is SYGVQD in the germline V gene (reference sequence). The sequencing sample was made of ileal tissue. The sequence was collected from an adult with Crohn's disease. The chain recombines TRBV10-1 with TRBJ2-3; 9 positions agree with TRBD2. The CDR3 sequence: CASSEYVSSSGATDTQYF. CDR3 nucleotide sequence: TGCGCCAGCAGTGAGTACGTAAGCTCTAGCGGGGCAACAGATACGCAGTATTTT.